These 19 T cell receptor beta chains were all obtained from the same sample, sequenced in a study of identical twins. TCRdb fed the 5' RACE reads into MiXCR, producing one record per CDR3 protein. The sample records approximately 890,000 distinct CDR3 sequences, approximately 13% being singletons. A further study also used this sample, focusing on yellow fever vaccine responses in identical twins.

The specimen was PBMCs. All receptors come from a young woman in good health.

This clonotype was found a few times. The chain has TRBV20-1 and TRBJ2-7; 9 bases agree with TRBD1. The CDR3 sequence is 15 residues long. Germline lookup yields CDR1 DFQATT and CDR2 SNEGSKA (reference sequence). J was trimmed by 5 bases and V by 0 bases; bases with no gene match: 8. The CDR3 protein is CSARDPGQGADEQYF. CDR3 in DNA: TGCAGTGCTAGAGATCCGGGACAGGGAGCTGACGAGCAGTACTTC.

This clonotype appeared a single time. J is TRBJ2-7 and V is TRBV18; weak D call: TRBD2 (5 bases). The CDR3 runs to 18 residues. Germline V gives CDR1 KGHSH, CDR2 LQKENI. V was shortened by 1 base and J by 0 bases, with 19 bases between the two germline ends. DNA for the CDR3: TGTGCCAGCTCACCACTAGGACGCGGGCAGGCTAGCTCCTACGAGCAGTACTTC. This gives the protein CASSPLGRGQASSYEQYF.

The rearrangement uses TRBV7-9 and TRBJ1-1; 8 nucleotides agree with TRBD1. V lost 5 bases to trimming and J lost 4 bases; unmatched junction nucleotides: 9. CDR1 is SEHNR, CDR2 FQNEAQ, per germline (reference sequence). CDR3 size: 15 residues. In DNA, the CDR3 is TGTGCCAGCAGCCCCCAGGGGGCGGCGGGCACTGAAGCTTTCTTT. It specifies CASSPQGAAGTEAFF. Variable domain in full (rest from reference TRBV7-9 and TRBJ1-1): DTGVSQNPRHKITKRGQNVTFRCDPISEHNRLYWYRQTLGQGPEFLTYFQNEAQLEKSRLLSDRFSAERPKGSFSTLEIQRTEQGDSAMYLCASSPQGAAGTEAFFGQGTRLTVV.

The chain is built from TRBV5-4 and TRBJ2-2; 7 bases are shared with TRBD1. With 2 bases clipped from V and 3 bases from J, the junction kept 4 bases outside the gene matches. Germline V gene lookup returns CDR1 SGHNT and CDR2 YYREEE (reference sequence). The CDR3 has 15 amino acids. This chain's CDR3 is CASSFADRDTGELFF. The CDR3 DNA follows: TGTGCCAGCAGCTTCGCTGACAGGGACACCGGGGAGCTGTTTTTT.

J is TRBJ2-7 and V is TRBV4-1; tentative D call: TRBD1 (7 bases). The CDR3 spans 18 residues. Trimming shortened V by 4 bases and J by 0 bases, and 22 bases separated the two germline ends. Germline lookup yields CDR1 MGHRA and CDR2 YSYEKL. The CDR3 spells CASSLTQGGGANSYEQYF. CDR3 bases: TGCGCCAGCAGCCTCACTCAGGGGGGCGGCGCTAACTCCTACGAGCAGTACTTC.

This clonotype was observed a handful of times. The chain couples TRBV28 to TRBJ2-3, with D possibly matching TRBD1 (5 bases). Between the trimmed V and J ends, which lost 5 bases and 6 bases, there was a span of 12 bases. Germline lookup yields CDR1 MDHEN and CDR2 SYDVKM. This CDR3 is built from 13 residues. CDR3 in amino acids: CASSPSNRDTQYF. Here the CDR3 DNA reads TGTGCCAGCAGTCCGAGCAACAGGGATACGCAGTATTTT.

There are many counts of this clonotype. The CDR3 DNA reads TGCAGCGTTGATAACGGGGGAACAAATGAAAAACTGTTTTTT. Amino acid sequence: CSVDNGGTNEKLFF. V gene TRBV29-1 combines with J gene TRBJ1-4; tentatively, D is TRBD1 (5 bases). The CDR3 sequence is 14 residues long. Between the trimmed V and J ends, which lost 3 bases and 5 bases, there was a span of 13 bases. Germline CDR1 is SQVTM and CDR2 is ANQGSEA.

This clonotype was counted a few times. CDR3 residues: CASSKDGGGDEKLFF. The CDR3, as DNA: TGCGCCAGCAGCAAGGACGGAGGGGGAGATGAAAAACTGTTTTTT. The rearrangement uses TRBV5-1 and TRBJ1-4, with D maybe TRBD1 (6 bases). V dropped 4 bases and J dropped 6 bases, with 16 bases sitting between them. The CDR3 is 15 amino acids. The germline V gene has CDR1 SGHRS and CDR2 YFSETQ.

There are a few counts of this clonotype. The chain carries TRBV10-3 and TRBJ2-3; TRBD2 matches at 8 bases. The CDR3 covers 15 residues. Germline V lookup: CDR1 ENHRY, CDR2 SYGVKD. V lost 5 bases, J lost 5 bases, and 9 bases stayed unmatched. CDR3 bases: TGTGCCATCAGTCGTAACGGGGGGGACGTAGATACGCAGTATTTT. It specifies CAISRNGGDVDTQYF.

The chain links TRBV3-1 to TRBJ2-5, with TRBD2 identical over 7 bases. The V gene end was trimmed by 0 bases and the J gene end by 2 bases; junction bases not matched to a gene: 6. The CDR3 length is 16 residues. Germline CDR1 and CDR2: LGHDT and YNNKEL (reference sequence). The CDR3 DNA reads TGTGCCAGCAGCCAAGATCGGGGGGAGGGTCAAGAGACCCAGTACTTC. Encoded protein: CASSQDRGEGQETQYF.

There are a few counts of this clonotype. This chain connects TRBV18 to TRBJ1-1; D not resolved. Germline values: CDR1 KGHSH, CDR2 LQKENI. The length of the CDR3 is 15 residues. V was shortened by 0 bases and J by 3 bases, with 11 bases between the two germline ends. The CDR3 sequence: CASSPPGRKDTEAFF. CDR3 in DNA: TGTGCCAGCTCACCACCAGGGAGGAAGGACACTGAAGCTTTCTTT. The whole variable domain, filled in from reference TRBV18 and TRBJ1-1, reads NAGVMQNPRHLVRRRGQEARLRCSPMKGHSHVYWYRQLPEEGLKFMVYLQKENIIDESGMPKERFSAEFPKEGPSILRIQQVVRGDSAAYFCASSPPGRKDTEAFFGQGTRLTVV.

The rearrangement joins TRBV20-1 to TRBJ2-5; D gene uncertain. V was shortened by 6 bases and J by 4 bases, with 6 bases between the two germline ends. This CDR3 comprises 10 residues. Per germline, CDR1 DFQATT and CDR2 SNEGSKA (reference sequence). In nucleotides, the CDR3 is TGCAGTGCCCAGCGAGAGACCCAGTACTTC. This gives the protein CSAQRETQYF.

The sample holds a few counts of this clonotype. The chain uses TRBV2 and TRBJ2-7, with 7 bases identical to TRBD2. The CDR3 extends over 15 amino acids. The V gene end was trimmed by 7 bases and the J gene end by 2 bases; junction bases not matched to a gene: 11. From germline, CDR1 is SNHLY and CDR2 FYNNEI. The CDR3 DNA reads TGTGCCAGCATGAGGCGGGCTAGCGGCCCCTACGAGCAGTACTTC. Its protein product is CASMRRASGPYEQYF.

DNA for the CDR3: TGCAGTGCAAGGAAGGCAGTGGTCACAGATACGCAGTATTTT. Translating gives CSARKAVVTDTQYF. The rearrangement links TRBV20-1 to TRBJ2-3; D call uncertain. The germline V gene has CDR1 DFQATT and CDR2 SNEGSKA (reference sequence). The length of the CDR3 is 14 residues. V shed 6 bases and J shed 2 bases, with 15 bases lying between them.

Only a few counts were recorded for this clonotype. The chain couples TRBV5-5 to TRBJ1-5; 11 bases match TRBD1. Germline assignment: CDR1 SGHKS and CDR2 YYEKEE (reference sequence). With 4 bases clipped from V and 3 bases from J, the junction kept 12 bases outside the gene matches. The CDR3 contains 18 residues. The CDR3 loop reads CASSTEYRDRGFNQPQHF. As DNA, the CDR3 is TGTGCCAGCAGCACCGAATACCGGGACAGGGGGTTCAATCAGCCCCAGCATTTT.

This clonotype was recorded at least ten times. V gene TRBV6-5 combines with J gene TRBJ2-1; D unclear. Germline loops: CDR1 MNHEY, CDR2 SVGAGI. There are 12 residues in the CDR3. V was pared by 4 bases and J by 9 bases, with 10 bases between. The CDR3 bases are TGTGCCAGCAGTTCCCTCGCCCTTGAGCAGTTCTTC. Translating it yields CASSSLALEQFF.

This clonotype occurred a few times. The CDR3 DNA sequence: TGTGCCAGCAGTTTAGCCAGGAATTCTTTCTTT. Its protein product is CASSLARNSFF. The rearrangement uses TRBV12-3 or TRBV12-4 and TRBJ1-1, with D uncertain. V lost 0 bases and J lost 12, with 8 bases in between. This CDR3 has 11 residues.

The V gene is TRBV7-2, the J gene TRBJ1-1; D may be TRBD1 (5 bases). The ends were cut back, 5 bases at V and 4 bases at J, with 17 bases in the middle. This CDR3 is 15 amino acids long. CDR1 and CDR2 from the germline V gene are SGHTA and FQGNSA. CDR3 DNA: TGTGCCAGCAGCCCCTCTTATTTGGGGGGCACTGAAGCTTTCTTT. Its protein product is CASSPSYLGGTEAFF.

The V call is TRBV14, the J call TRBJ2-2; D remains ambiguous. This CDR3 region has 14 residues. Germline CDR1 and CDR2: SGHDN and FVKESK. Trimming stripped 2 bases from V and 5 bases from J, with 9 bases between. CDR3 DNA sequence: TGTGCCAGCAGCCAATTCCCGGATACCGGGGAGCTGTTTTTT. It yields the protein CASSQFPDTGELFF.